The 18 T cell receptor beta chains below were found in one sample sequenced in a study of blood T cell repertoires in COVID-19 (dated by TCRdb to 2020 to 2022). The library was made by the immunoSEQ multiplex PCR assay. The source is immuneACCESS, and TCRdb retained only in-frame sequences with V and J called. Part of the clones is not carried over; for the studies checked, unresolved V genes explain less than half of this, and the remainder is unexplained. This sample comprises some 180,000 clones, roughly three quarters of them detected only once. Over 13% of the sample rests with the top ten. The sample taken for sequencing was PBMCs or T cells enriched from blood (not recorded which). Receptors were obtained from a man between 60 and 75 years old who had been exposed to COVID-19.

The chain has TRBV6-5 and TRBJ1-1; no firm D call. Germline CDR1 is MNHEY and CDR2 is SVGAGI. Trimming removed 7 bases from V and 0 bases from J, with 3 bases in between. The CDR3 length is 11 residues. This CDR3 reads CASTMNTEAFF. The CDR3 nucleotides are TGTGCCAGCACAATGAACACTGAAGCTTTCTTT.

V usage is TRBV7-8 and J usage is TRBJ1-6; TRBD1 agrees at 9 bases. Germline loops: CDR1 SGHVS, CDR2 FQNEAQ. This CDR3 spans 20 amino acids. The J segment lost 0 bases and the V segment lost 2 bases, leaving 11 bases of the junction unmatched. For the CDR3, the DNA is TGTGCCAGCAGCTTACCAACAGGGGGCCCTGGGATCTCCTATAATTCACCCCTCCACTTT. As protein: CASSLPTGGPGISYNSPLHF.

This clone was recorded only once. The rearrangement uses TRBV19 and TRBJ1-3, with 7 bases fitting TRBD1. The CDR3 length is 18 residues. V dropped 5 bases and J dropped 2; count of bases not matched to a gene: 15. CDR1 LNHDA and CDR2 SQIVND come from the germline V gene (reference sequence). CDR3 loop: CASSSRGTEILAGNTIYF. As DNA, the CDR3 is TGTGCCAGTAGTTCCCGCGGGACAGAGATCTTGGCTGGAAACACCATATATTTT.

V gene TRBV19 combines with J gene TRBJ2-7; 14 nucleotides agree with TRBD2. CDR3 length equals 14 residues. The germline CDR1 and CDR2 sequences are LNHDA and SQIVND (reference sequence). The junction had 1 base not matched to a gene; V was cut back by 6 bases and J by 3 bases. The CDR3 DNA reads as TGTGCCAGTAGGGGGACTAGCGGGAGCTACGAGCAGTACTTC. It translates to CASRGTSGSYEQYF. Complete variable domain (other parts from reference TRBV19 and TRBJ2-7): DGGITQSPKYLFRKEGQNVTLSCEQNLNHDAMYWYRQDPGQGLRLIYYSQIVNDFQKGDIAEGYSVSREKKESFPLTVTSAQKNPTAFYLCASRGTSGSYEQYFGPGTRLTVT.

The rearrangement links TRBV30 to TRBJ2-1; 13 bases are a match to TRBD2. The CDR3 extends over 17 amino acids. J lost 2 bases, V lost 3 bases, and 7 bases had no gene match. The germline gives CDR1 GTSNPN, CDR2 SVGIG (reference sequence). The CDR3 DNA reads as TGTGCCTGGAGCGGAGTGGGACTAGCGGGAACCTACAATGAGCAGTTCTTC. Encoded protein: CAWSGVGLAGTYNEQFF. The variable domain in full, completed from reference TRBV30 and TRBJ2-1, reads SQTIHQWPATLVQPVGSPLSLECTVEGTSNPNLYWYRQAAGRGLQLLFYSVGIGQISSEVPQNLSASRPQDRQFILSSKKLLLSDSGFYLCAWSGVGLAGTYNEQFFGPGTRLTVL.

The chain recombines TRBV5-1 with TRBJ2-2, with 7 bases fitting TRBD1. CDR3 length: 15 residues. V lost 2 bases, J lost 5 bases, and 6 bases stayed unmatched. Germline V gives CDR1 SGHRS, CDR2 YFSETQ. CDR3 sequence: CASSLPGQITGELFF. DNA of the CDR3: TGCGCCAGCAGCTTACCGGGACAGATAACCGGGGAGCTGTTTTTT.

The DNA for the CDR3 is TGTGCCAGCAGCCCCACTAGCGCCTACACCGGGGAGCTGTTTTTT. This gives the protein CASSPTSAYTGELFF. J is TRBJ2-2 and V is TRBV7-3, with TRBD2 matching 7 bases. CDR3 length: 15 amino acids. Germline-derived CDR1 and CDR2 are SGHTA and FQGTGA. The V segment lost 5 bases and the J segment 3 bases; nucleotides outside the gene matches: 6. Drawing the rest from reference TRBV7-3 and TRBJ2-2, the complete variable domain is GAGVSQTPSNKVTEKGKYVELRCDPISGHTALYWYRQSLGQGPEFLIYFQGTGAADDSGLPNDRFFAVRPEGSVSTLKIQRTERGDSAVYLCASSPTSAYTGELFFGEGSRLTVL.

This chain uses TRBV18 with TRBJ1-5; 9 nucleotides match TRBD1. The CDR3 contains 14 residues. CDR1 is KGHSH and CDR2 is LQKENI in the germline V gene. The V segment lost 4 bases and the J segment 5 bases; nucleotides outside the gene matches: 3. The CDR3 nucleotides read TGTGCCAGCTCACTTGGGACAGGGCATCAGCCCCAGCATTTT. Residues: CASSLGTGHQPQHF.

This chain joins TRBV5-1 and TRBJ1-3, with 9 bases matching TRBD1. CDR1 and CDR2 (germline): SGHRS, YFSETQ. There are 15 residues in the CDR3. The ends lost 2 bases at V and 6 bases at J; junction bases unmatched: 6. CDR3 DNA sequence: TGCGCCAGCAGCTTACCGACAGGGGGTGCAAACACCATATATTTT. Translating gives CASSLPTGGANTIYF.

The chain's CDR3 is CASSLGQGGEQFF. The CDR3 DNA sequence: TGCGCCAGCAGCTTGGGACAGGGCGGAGAGCAGTTCTTC. The chain is built from TRBV5-1 and TRBJ2-1; 7 bases map to TRBD1. V lost 0 bases to trimming and J lost 10 bases; unmatched junction nucleotides: 4. Germline V gene sequence: CDR1 SGHRS, CDR2 YFSETQ. The CDR3 covers 13 residues.

This sequence joins TRBV19 and TRBJ1-1; 9 nucleotides align to TRBD1. The CDR3 spans 15 residues. Germline CDR1 LNHDA, CDR2 SQIVND (reference sequence). Germline trimming cut 4 bases from V and 1 base from J; bases unmatched to any gene: 4. In DNA, the CDR3 is TGTGCCAGTAGTAGGGGACAGGGTTGGAACACTGAAGCTTTCTTT. This encodes CASSRGQGWNTEAFF.

The chain recombines TRBV19 with TRBJ2-7; TRBD2 matches at 9 bases. The CDR3 runs 16 residues. The V gene's germline CDR1 is LNHDA and CDR2 SQIVND (reference sequence). With 5 bases clipped from V and 3 bases from J, the junction kept 11 bases outside the gene matches. CDR3 sequence: CASSHQSGTSFYEQYF. DNA for the CDR3: TGTGCCAGTAGTCACCAATCCGGGACTAGCTTCTACGAGCAGTACTTC.

This chain uses TRBV5-1 with TRBJ2-6, with D possibly TRBD1 on 5 matching bases. V lost 3 bases and J 0 bases, leaving 16 bases between the germline ends. The germline V gene has CDR1 SGHRS and CDR2 YFSETQ. This CDR3 contains 18 residues. The CDR3 here is CASSSRQTRDSGANVLTF. The CDR3, as DNA: TGCGCCAGCAGCTCCAGGCAAACCAGGGACTCTGGGGCCAACGTCCTGACTTTC.

There are a few counts of this clone. The genes are TRBV6-5 and TRBJ1-2; D not resolved. V lost 6 bases and J 8 bases, leaving 13 bases between the germline ends. The CDR3 runs 12 residues. The germline V gene encodes CDR1 MNHEY and CDR2 SVGAGI. The CDR3 DNA sequence: TGTGCCAGCAGAGAGGGAGGGAGCGGCTACACCTTC. Amino acids: CASREGGSGYTF.

This clone showed up just a few times. The V and J genes are TRBV9 and TRBJ2-7; possible D gene TRBD1, 6 bases. The V and J ends lost 0 bases and 6 bases respectively, with 10 bases between them. The length of the CDR3 is 13 residues. Germline loops: CDR1 SGDLS, CDR2 YYNGEE. The chain's CDR3 is CASSVGVRGEQYF. The CDR3 DNA sequence: TGTGCCAGCAGCGTAGGTGTCAGGGGCGAGCAGTACTTC.

The chain links TRBV6-5 to TRBJ2-1; 8 positions match TRBD2. CDR3 length equals 13 residues. The V segment lost 4 bases and the J segment 9 bases; nucleotides outside the gene matches: 5. The germline V gene encodes CDR1 MNHEY and CDR2 SVGAGI. CDR3 nucleotides: TGTGCCAGCAGTTTGAGCGGGAGTGTTGAGCAGTTCTTC. This gives the protein CASSLSGSVEQFF.

The chain has TRBV27 and TRBJ2-5, with D maybe TRBD1 (6 bases). There are 14 residues in the CDR3. The V end lost 6 bases, the J end lost 3 bases, and 14 bases lay between the germline ends. The V gene's germline CDR1 is MNHEY and CDR2 SMNVEV (reference sequence). The CDR3 reads CASSLTGFKETQYF. The CDR3, as DNA: TGTGCCAGCAGCCTAACAGGGTTTAAAGAGACCCAGTACTTC.

The chain recombines TRBV4-1 with TRBJ1-5; tentatively, D is TRBD1 (6 bases). The V gene lost 4 bases and the J gene lost 6 bases, with 10 bases spanning the gap. Per germline, CDR1 MGHRA and CDR2 YSYEKL. The CDR3 sequence is 13 residues long. The chain's CDR3 is CASSRAGAQPQHF. CDR3 coding DNA: TGCGCCAGCAGCCGGGCAGGGGCTCAGCCCCAGCATTTT.